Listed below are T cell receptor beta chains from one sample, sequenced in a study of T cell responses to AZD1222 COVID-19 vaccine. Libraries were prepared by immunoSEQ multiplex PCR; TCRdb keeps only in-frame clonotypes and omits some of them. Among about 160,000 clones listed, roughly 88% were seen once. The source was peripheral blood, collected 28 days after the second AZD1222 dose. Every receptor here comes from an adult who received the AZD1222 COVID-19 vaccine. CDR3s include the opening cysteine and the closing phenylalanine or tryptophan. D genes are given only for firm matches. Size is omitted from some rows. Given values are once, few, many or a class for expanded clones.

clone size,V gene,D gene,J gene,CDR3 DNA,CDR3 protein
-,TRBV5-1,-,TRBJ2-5,TGCGCCAGCAGCTTCCAGCCTACCCAAGAGACCCAGTACTTC,CASSFQPTQETQYF
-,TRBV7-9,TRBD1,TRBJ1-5,TGTGCCAGCTCACAGGGGACAAATCAGCCCCAGCATTTT,CASSQGTNQPQHF
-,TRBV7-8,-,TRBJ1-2,TGTGCCAGCAGCTTAATGTGGTCCGGAGGCTACACCTTC,CASSLMWSGGYTF
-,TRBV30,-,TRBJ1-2,TGTGCCTGGAGTGTACATCAGGAATTGATGGGTAACTATGGCTACACCTTC,CAWSVHQELMGNYGYTF
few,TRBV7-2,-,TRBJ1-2,TGTGCCAGCAGCTTAGATAAGGCCCCTCTTACCTTC,CASSLDKAPLTF
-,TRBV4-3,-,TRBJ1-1,TGCGCCAGCAGCCAAGAGGGCGGGTACACTGAAGCTTTCTTT,CASSQEGGYTEAFF
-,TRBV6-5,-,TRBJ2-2,TGTGCCATAGCGATCGGGCGGCTGTTTTTT,CAIAIGRLFF
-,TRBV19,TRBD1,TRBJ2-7,TGTGCCAGTAGTAGTCAACAGGGGGACTACGAGCAGTACTTC,CASSSQQGDYEQYF
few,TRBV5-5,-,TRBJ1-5,TGTGCCAGCAGCTTTGGATGGGGAACTGAGCCCCAGCATTTT,CASSFGWGTEPQHF
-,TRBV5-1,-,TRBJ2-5,TGCGCCAGCAAGGAGTGGAGGGAAGAGACCCAGTACTTC,CASKEWREETQYF
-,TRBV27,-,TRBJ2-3,TGTGCCAGCAGTCCGCACACAGATACGCAGTATTTT,CASSPHTDTQYF
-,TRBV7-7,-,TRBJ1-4,TGTGCTAGCAGCATGATTGTGGTGTTTTTT,CASSMIVVFF
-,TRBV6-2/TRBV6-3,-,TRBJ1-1,TGTGCCAGCAGTTACTCTGGGAACTCTGAAGCTTTCTTT,CASSYSGNSEAFF
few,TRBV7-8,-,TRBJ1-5,TGTGCCAGCAGCTTAGGGGACCCGGGGAAGCCCCAGCATTTT,CASSLGDPGKPQHF
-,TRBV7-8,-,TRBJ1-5,TGTGCCAGCAGCTTACTTCCGGGAACCTATAGCAATCAGCCCCAGCATTTT,CASSLLPGTYSNQPQHF
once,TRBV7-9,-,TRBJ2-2,TGTGCCAGCCCAAACACCGGGGAGCTGTTTTTT,CASPNTGELFF
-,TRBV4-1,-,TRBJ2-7,TGCGCCAGCAGCCAAGCGACGGAAAACCCCTACGAGCAGTACTTC,CASSQATENPYEQYF
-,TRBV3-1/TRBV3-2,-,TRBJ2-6,TGTGCCAGCAGCCTCAGGGTGGACGGGGCCAACGTCCTGACTTTC,CASSLRVDGANVLTF
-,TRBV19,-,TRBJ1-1,TGTGCCAGTAGTCAGCGGGGGGGCGTGGGTGAAGCTTTCTTT,CASSQRGGVGEAFF
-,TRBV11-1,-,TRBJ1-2,TGTGCCAGCAGCAGCGCCACCCACTATGGCTACACCTTC,CASSSATHYGYTF
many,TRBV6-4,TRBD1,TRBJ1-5,TGTGCCAGCAGTGTGACAGGGGACCTTAATCAGCCCCAGCATTTT,CASSVTGDLNQPQHF
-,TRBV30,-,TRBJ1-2,TGTGCCTGGAGTGTACGACAGAGAGGCTACACCTTC,CAWSVRQRGYTF
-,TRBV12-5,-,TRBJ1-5,TGTGCTAGTGGTTTGGCACGTTTAGGCAGCGTACCGCTTCTGACCCGGCAATCAAAGCCCCAGCATTTT,CASGLARLGSVPLLTRQSKPQHF
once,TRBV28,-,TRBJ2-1,TGTGCCAGCAGGTCCCCCGGTGGGCAGTTCTTC,CASRSPGGQFF
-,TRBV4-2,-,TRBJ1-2,TGTGCCAGCAGCCAAGATTTGGGGCTCTATGGCTACACCTTC,CASSQDLGLYGYTF
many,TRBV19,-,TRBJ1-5,TGTGCCAGTAGTATCCTTGGAAGGAGCAATCAGCCCCAGCATTTT,CASSILGRSNQPQHF
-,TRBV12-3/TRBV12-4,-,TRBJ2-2,TGTGCCAGCAGTTTCGGAGGCACCGGGGAGCTGTTTTTT,CASSFGGTGELFF
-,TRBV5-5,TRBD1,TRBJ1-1,TGTGCCAGCAGCCTGACAGGGGTGAACACTGAAGCTTTCTTT,CASSLTGVNTEAFF
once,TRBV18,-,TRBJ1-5,TGTGCCAGCTCACCTGGGCAGAATCAGCCCCAGCATTTT,CASSPGQNQPQHF
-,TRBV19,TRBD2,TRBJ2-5,TGTGCCAGTAGTAGAGCTAGCGGGGGGGAAAGGTGGACCCAGTACTTC,CASSRASGGERWTQYF
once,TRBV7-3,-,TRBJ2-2,TGTGCCAGCAGCTTATTGGCCGGGGAGCTGTTTTTT,CASSLLAGELFF